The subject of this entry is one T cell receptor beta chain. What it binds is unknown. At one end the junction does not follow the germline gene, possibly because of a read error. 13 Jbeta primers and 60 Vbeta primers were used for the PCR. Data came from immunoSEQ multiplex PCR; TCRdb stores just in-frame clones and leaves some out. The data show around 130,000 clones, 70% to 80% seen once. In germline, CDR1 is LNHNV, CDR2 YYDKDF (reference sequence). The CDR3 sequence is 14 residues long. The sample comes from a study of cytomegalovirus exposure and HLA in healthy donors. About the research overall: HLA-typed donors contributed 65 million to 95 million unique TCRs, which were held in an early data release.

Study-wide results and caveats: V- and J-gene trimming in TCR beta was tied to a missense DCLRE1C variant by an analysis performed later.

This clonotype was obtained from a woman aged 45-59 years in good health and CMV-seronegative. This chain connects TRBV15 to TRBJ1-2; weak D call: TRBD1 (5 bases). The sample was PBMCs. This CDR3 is CATSRAGLNYGYPF. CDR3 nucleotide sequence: TGTGCCACCAGCAGAGCGGGACTTAACTATGGCTACCCCTTC. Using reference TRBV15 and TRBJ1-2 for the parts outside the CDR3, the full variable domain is DAMVIQNPRYQVTQFGKPVTLSCSQTLNHNVMYWYQQKSSQAPKLLFHYYDKDFNNEADTPDNFQSRRPNTSFCFLDIRSPGLGDTAMYLCATSRAGLNYGYPFGSGTRLTVV.